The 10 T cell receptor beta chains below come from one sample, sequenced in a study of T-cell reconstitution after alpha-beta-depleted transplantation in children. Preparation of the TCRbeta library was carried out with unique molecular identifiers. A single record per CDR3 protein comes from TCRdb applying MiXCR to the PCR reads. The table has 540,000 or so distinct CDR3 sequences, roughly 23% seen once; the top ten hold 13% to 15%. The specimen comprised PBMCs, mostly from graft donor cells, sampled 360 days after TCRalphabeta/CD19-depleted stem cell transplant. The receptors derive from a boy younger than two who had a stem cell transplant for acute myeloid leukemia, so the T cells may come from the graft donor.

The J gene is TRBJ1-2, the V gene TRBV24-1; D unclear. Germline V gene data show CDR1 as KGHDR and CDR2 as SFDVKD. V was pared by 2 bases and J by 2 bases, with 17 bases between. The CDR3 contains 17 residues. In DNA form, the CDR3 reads TGTGCCACCAGTGATTATCGAGTTGACGCGGGAAACTATGGCTACACCTTC. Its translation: CATSDYRVDAGNYGYTF.

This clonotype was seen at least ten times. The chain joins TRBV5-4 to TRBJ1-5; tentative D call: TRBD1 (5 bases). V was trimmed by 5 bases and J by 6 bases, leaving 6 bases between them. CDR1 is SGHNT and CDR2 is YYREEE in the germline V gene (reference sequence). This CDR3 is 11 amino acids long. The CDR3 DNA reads TGTGCCAGCAGGAGGGGTCAGCCCCAGCATTTT. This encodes CASRRGQPQHF.

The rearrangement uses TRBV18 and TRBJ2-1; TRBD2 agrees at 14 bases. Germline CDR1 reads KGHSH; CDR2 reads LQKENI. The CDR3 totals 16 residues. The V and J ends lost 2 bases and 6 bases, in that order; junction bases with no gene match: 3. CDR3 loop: CASSPGGLAGGNEQFF. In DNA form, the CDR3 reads TGTGCCAGCTCACCAGGCGGACTAGCGGGGGGCAATGAGCAGTTCTTC.

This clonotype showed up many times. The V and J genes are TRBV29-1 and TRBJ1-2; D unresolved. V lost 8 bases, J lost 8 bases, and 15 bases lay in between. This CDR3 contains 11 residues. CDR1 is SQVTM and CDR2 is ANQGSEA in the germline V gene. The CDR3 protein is CSPVPVEGYTF. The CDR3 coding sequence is TGCAGCCCCGTGCCAGTCGAGGGCTACACCTTC.

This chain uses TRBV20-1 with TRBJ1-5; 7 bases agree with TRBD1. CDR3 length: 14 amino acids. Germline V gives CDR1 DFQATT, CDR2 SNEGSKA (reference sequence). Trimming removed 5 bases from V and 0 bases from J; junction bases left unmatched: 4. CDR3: CSAWDSLSNQPQHF. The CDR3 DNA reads TGCAGTGCTTGGGACAGCCTTAGCAATCAGCCCCAGCATTTT.

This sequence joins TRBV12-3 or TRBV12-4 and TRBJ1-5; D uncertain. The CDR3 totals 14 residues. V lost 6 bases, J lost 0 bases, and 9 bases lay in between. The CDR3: CASSPGASNQPQHF. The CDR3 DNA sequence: TGTGCCAGCAGCCCCGGCGCTAGCAATCAGCCCCAGCATTTT.

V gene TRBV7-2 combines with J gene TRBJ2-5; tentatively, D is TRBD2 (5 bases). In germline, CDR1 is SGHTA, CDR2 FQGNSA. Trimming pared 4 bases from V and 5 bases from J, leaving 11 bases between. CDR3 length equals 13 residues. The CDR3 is CASSWRGWETQYF. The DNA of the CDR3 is TGTGCCAGCAGCTGGCGAGGGTGGGAGACCCAGTACTTC.

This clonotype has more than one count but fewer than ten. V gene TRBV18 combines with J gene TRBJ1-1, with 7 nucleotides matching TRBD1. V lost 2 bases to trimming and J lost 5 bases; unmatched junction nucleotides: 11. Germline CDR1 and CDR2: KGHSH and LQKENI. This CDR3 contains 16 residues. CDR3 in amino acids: CASSPFGQEGETEAFF. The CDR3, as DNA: TGTGCCAGCTCACCATTCGGACAGGAGGGGGAAACTGAAGCTTTCTTT.

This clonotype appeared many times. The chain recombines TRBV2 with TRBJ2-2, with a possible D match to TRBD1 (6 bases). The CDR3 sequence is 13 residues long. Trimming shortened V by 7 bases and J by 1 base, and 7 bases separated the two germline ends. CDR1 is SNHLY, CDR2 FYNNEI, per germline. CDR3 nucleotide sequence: TGTGCCAGCAAGGGACAGAACACCGGGGAGCTGTTTTTT. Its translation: CASKGQNTGELFF.

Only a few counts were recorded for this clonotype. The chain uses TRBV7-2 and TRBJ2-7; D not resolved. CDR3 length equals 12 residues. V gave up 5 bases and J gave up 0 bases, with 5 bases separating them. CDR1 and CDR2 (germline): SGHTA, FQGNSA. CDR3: CASSALSYEQYF. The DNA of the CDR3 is TGTGCCAGCAGCGCTCTCTCCTACGAGCAGTACTTC.